This TCR beta chain was recovered during a study of CD8 T cells in ankylosing spondylitis. V lost 10 bases, J lost 0 bases, and 19 bases lay in between. CDR1 MNHNS and CDR2 SASEGT come from the germline V gene. The CDR3 has 16 amino acids. Regarding the study as a whole: Characteristic of ankylosing spondylitis blood, it appeared, was a TCR beta motif comprising about eight highly homologous variants. Disease-associated clonotypes exhibited CD8+ identity and were relatively infrequent in peripheral blood.

Quantitative 5'-RACE with molecular barcodes produced the TCR beta libraries. Using its own MiXCR run on the 5' RACE reads, TCRdb lists one record per CDR3 protein. The table has 200,000 to 250,000 distinct CDR3 sequences, about 7% seen once. This clonotype was recorded at least ten times. What it binds is unknown. The chain is built from TRBV6-1 and TRBJ1-5; tentative D call: TRBD1 (6 bases). The TCR sequence derives from a male donor with ankylosing spondylitis. The sample was blood, either unsorted or a sorted T cell fraction (not recorded which). The CDR3: CATREGGKDSNQPQHF. The CDR3, as DNA: TGTGCCACCAGGGAGGGGGGGAAAGATAGCAATCAGCCCCAGCATTTT.